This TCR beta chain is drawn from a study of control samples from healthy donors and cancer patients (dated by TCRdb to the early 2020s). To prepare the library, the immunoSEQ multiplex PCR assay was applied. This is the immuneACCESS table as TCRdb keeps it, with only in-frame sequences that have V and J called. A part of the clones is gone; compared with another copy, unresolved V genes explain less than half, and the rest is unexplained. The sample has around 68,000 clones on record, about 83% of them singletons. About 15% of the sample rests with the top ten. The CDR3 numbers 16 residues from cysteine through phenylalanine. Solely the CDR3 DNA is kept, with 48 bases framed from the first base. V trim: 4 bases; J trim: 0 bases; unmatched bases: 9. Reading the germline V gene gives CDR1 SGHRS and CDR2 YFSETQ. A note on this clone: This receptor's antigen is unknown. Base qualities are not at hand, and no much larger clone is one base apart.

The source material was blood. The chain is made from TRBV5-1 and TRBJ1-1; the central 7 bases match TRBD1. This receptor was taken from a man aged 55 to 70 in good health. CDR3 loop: CASSTRQGGMNTEAFF. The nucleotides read TGCGCCAGCAGCACACGACAGGGAGGGATGAACACTGAAGCTTTCTTT.